Following are 17 T cell receptor beta chains from one sample sequenced in a study of shared clonotypes between healthy human individuals. Assay used: immunoSEQ multiplex PCR; TCRdb lists only in-frame clones, some missing. The sample carries roughly 1.5 million clones, 95% to 99% recorded once. Sequencing was done on a sample of naive CD4+ T cells sorted from blood. Subset denoted: CD45RA+ positively selected. The receptors derive from a man aged 25 to 40 in good health.

In the case of this clone: A read error may account for a junction end that differs from germline. The V and J genes are TRBV7-7 and TRBJ2-1; 14 bases fit TRBD2. This CDR3 has 21 residues. Germline lookup yields CDR1 SSHAT and CDR2 FNYEAQ (reference sequence). CDR3 DNA sequence: TGTGCTAGCAGCTTACTTATAGGACTAGCGGGGGGTAGGGGCTCCTACAATGAGCAGTTCTTC. This gives the protein CASSLLIGLAGGRGSYNEQFF.

The chain is built from TRBV7-3 and TRBJ2-3; a weak D match, TRBD1 (6 bases). Per the germline V gene, CDR1 is SGHTA and CDR2 is FQGTGA. This CDR3 comprises 15 residues. The V gene lost 4 bases and the J gene lost 4 bases, with 15 bases spanning the gap. The CDR3 bases are TGTGCCAGCAGCTATAAGGGGCAGGGGCCAGATACGCAGTATTTT. Translating it yields CASSYKGQGPDTQYF.

The V and J genes are TRBV9 and TRBJ1-1; D not certain. The CDR3 covers 11 residues. Trimming removed 4 bases from V and 2 bases from J, with 3 bases in between. Germline CDR1 is SGDLS and CDR2 is YYNGEE. CDR3 residues: CASSPNTEAFF. DNA of the CDR3: TGTGCCAGCAGCCCCAACACTGAAGCTTTCTTT.

The chain employs TRBV29-1 and TRBJ2-5; D is tentatively TRBD1 or TRBD2 (5 bases each). The CDR3 extends over 13 amino acids. From germline, CDR1 is SQVTM and CDR2 ANQGSEA. The V end lost 6 bases, the J end lost 1 base, and 12 bases lay between the germline ends. CDR3 loop: CSVSKGSQETQYF. The CDR3 region has the DNA TGCAGCGTCTCGAAGGGGAGCCAAGAGACCCAGTACTTC.

This clone was counted a single time. CDR3 sequence: CASSPKGQGGTGELFF. CDR3 in DNA: TGTGCCAGCAGCCCCAAGGGACAGGGTGGCACCGGGGAGCTGTTTTTT. The chain is built from TRBV7-9 and TRBJ2-2; 9 positions match TRBD1. From germline, CDR1 is SEHNR and CDR2 FQNEAQ (reference sequence). With 5 bases clipped from V and 4 bases from J, the junction kept 8 bases outside the gene matches. The CDR3 is made up of 16 amino acids.

The chain is built from TRBV14 and TRBJ2-1; TRBD2 aligns across 12 bases. The junction had 6 bases not matched to a gene; V was cut back by 1 base and J by 8 bases. Germline V gene lookup returns CDR1 SGHDN and CDR2 FVKESK. There are 16 residues in the CDR3. In DNA, the CDR3 is TGTGCCAGCAGCCAAGCCCGACTAGCGGGAGTCCATGAGCAGTTCTTC. Translation: CASSQARLAGVHEQFF.

The chain combines TRBV14 with TRBJ1-2, with a possible D match to TRBD1 (6 bases). CDR1 and CDR2 from the germline V gene are SGHDN and FVKESK. V was shortened by 6 bases and J by 4 bases, with 12 bases between the two germline ends. The CDR3 consists of 13 residues. As DNA, the CDR3 is TGTGCCAGCAGTTTAGGACAGACCTATGGCTACACCTTC. Its translation: CASSLGQTYGYTF.

The rearrangement links TRBV2 to TRBJ1-3; the D is unclear. V gave up 4 bases and J gave up 2 bases, with 9 bases separating them. The CDR3 spans 14 residues. Looked up from germline, CDR1 is SNHLY and CDR2 is FYNNEI. The CDR3 loop is CASSVRAPGNTIYF. The CDR3 bases are TGTGCCAGCAGTGTTCGGGCCCCTGGAAACACCATATATTTT.

CDR3 DNA: TGTGCCAGCAGTGAAGGGGACAGGAAGTACTTC. It translates to CASSEGDRKYF. The chain is built from TRBV25-1 and TRBJ2-7; 8 bases fit TRBD1. The CDR3 length is 11 residues. The V gene end was trimmed by 2 bases and the J gene end by 11 bases; junction bases not matched to a gene: 2. CDR1 and CDR2 (germline): MGHDK, SYGVNS.

V is TRBV5-6 and J is TRBJ1-2; D is unclear. V dropped 0 bases and J dropped 3 bases, with 3 bases sitting between them. Looked up from germline, CDR1 is SGHDT and CDR2 is YYEEEE. The CDR3 is 12 residues long. CDR3 region: CASSLADYGYTF. The CDR3, as DNA: TGTGCCAGCAGCTTGGCCGACTATGGCTACACCTTC. Full variable domain (remainder filled in from reference TRBV5-6 and TRBJ1-2): DAGVTQSPTHLIKTRGQQVTLRCSPKSGHDTVSWYQQALGQGPQFIFQYYEEEERQRGNFPDRFSGHQFPNYSSELNVNALLLGDSALYLCASSLADYGYTFGSGTRLTVV.

The chain links TRBV5-1 to TRBJ2-7; D gene unclear. Germline V gives CDR1 SGHRS, CDR2 YFSETQ. V lost 4 bases and J lost 2, with 13 bases in between. This CDR3 has 14 residues. The CDR3 region has the DNA TGCGCCAGCAGCCAGACCTTCCTCACCTACGAGCAGTACTTC. Residues: CASSQTFLTYEQYF.

As to this clone: Other DNA variants within this sample encode the same CDR3. The chain links TRBV7-9 to TRBJ2-3; TRBD2 might be the D (5 bases). V dropped 9 bases and J dropped 2 bases, with 6 bases sitting between them. CDR1 is SEHNR and CDR2 is FQNEAQ in the germline V gene (reference sequence). The CDR3 loop spans 11 amino acids. DNA of the CDR3: TGTGCCAGTAGCGACACAGATACGCAGTATTTT. Its protein product is CASSDTDTQYF.

This clone was observed a single time. The chain uses TRBV6-5 and TRBJ1-2; a weak D match, TRBD1 (5 bases). The CDR3 has 15 residues. Germline V gene sequence: CDR1 MNHEY, CDR2 SVGAGI. Trimming stripped 0 bases from V and 2 bases from J, with 10 bases between. The CDR3 reads CASSYSRGLNYGYTF. CDR3 nucleotide sequence: TGTGCCAGCAGTTACTCAAGGGGACTCAACTATGGCTACACCTTC.

The chain recombines TRBV6-1 with TRBJ2-7; the D call may be TRBD1 or TRBD2 (5 bases each). Germline V gene data show CDR1 as MNHNS and CDR2 as SASEGT. The CDR3 contains 14 residues. Trimming left V 5 bases short and J 6 bases short, with 17 bases between. CDR3 protein: CASSIREGASEQYF. Here the CDR3 DNA reads TGTGCCAGCAGTATCCGGGAAGGGGCTTCCGAGCAGTACTTC.

Of note for this clone: Other nucleotide sequences from this sample produce the same CDR3. This chain joins TRBV11-2 and TRBJ1-1; D remains unclear. The CDR3 extends over 13 amino acids. Between the trimmed V and J ends, which lost 5 bases and 1 base, there was a span of 8 bases. Germline lookup yields CDR1 SGHAT and CDR2 FQNNGV. The CDR3 coding sequence is TGTGCCAGCAGCACCGACGGGAACACTGAAGCTTTCTTT. Translated, it gives CASSTDGNTEAFF.

The chain combines TRBV5-8 with TRBJ1-5; D call uncertain. The CDR3 consists of 13 residues. V was shortened by 1 base and J by 3 bases, with 5 bases between the two germline ends. Germline CDR1 reads SGHTS; CDR2 reads YDEGEE. The CDR3 protein is CASSLPDNQPQHF. The DNA of the CDR3 is TGTGCCAGCAGCTTGCCCGACAATCAGCCCCAGCATTTT.

On this clone: The identical CDR3 is also encoded by other nucleotide sequences in the sample. The chain couples TRBV25-1 to TRBJ1-1, with unresolved D. Germline loops: CDR1 MGHDK, CDR2 SYGVNS. The V gene lost 7 bases and the J gene lost 0 bases, with 3 bases spanning the gap. The CDR3 is made up of 11 amino acids. The CDR3, as DNA: TGTGCCAGCACCCTGAACACTGAAGCTTTCTTT. Protein product: CASTLNTEAFF.